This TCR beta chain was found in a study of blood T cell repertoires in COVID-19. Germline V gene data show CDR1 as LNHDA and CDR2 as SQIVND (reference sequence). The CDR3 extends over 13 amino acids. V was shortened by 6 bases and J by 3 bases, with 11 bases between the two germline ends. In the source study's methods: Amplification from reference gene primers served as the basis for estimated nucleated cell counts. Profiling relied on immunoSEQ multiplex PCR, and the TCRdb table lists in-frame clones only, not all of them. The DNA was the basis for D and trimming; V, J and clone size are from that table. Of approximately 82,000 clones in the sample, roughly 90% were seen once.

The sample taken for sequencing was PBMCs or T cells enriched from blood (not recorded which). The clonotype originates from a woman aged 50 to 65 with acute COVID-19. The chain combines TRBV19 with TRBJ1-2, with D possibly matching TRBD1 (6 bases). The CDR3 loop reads CASSRQVDYGYTF. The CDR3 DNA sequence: TGTGCCAGTAGCAGACAGGTTGACTATGGCTACACCTTC.